Below, 6 T cell receptor beta chains from the same sample are listed, as sequenced in a study of CD4 T cells in relation to SARS-CoV-2 and coronaviruses. Libraries were prepared by immunoSEQ multiplex PCR; TCRdb keeps only in-frame clonotypes and omits some of them. The sample yields around 40,000 clones, 84% seen once. What these receptors recognize is not known. Sequences were obtained from naive CD4+ T cells from PBMCs, cultured in vitro. Documented subset: naive CD4+ T cells isolated by negative enrichment. The origin of the receptors is an adult with COVID-19.

The chain employs TRBV19 and TRBJ1-5; D is unclear. CDR3 size: 14 residues. The V end lost 2 bases, the J end lost 6 bases, and 11 bases lay between the germline ends. Germline CDR1 reads LNHDA; CDR2 reads SQIVND (reference sequence). The chain's CDR3 is CASSITGVAQPQHF. DNA of the CDR3: TGTGCCAGTAGTATAACCGGGGTAGCTCAGCCCCAGCATTTT.

The gene calls are TRBV18 and TRBJ1-4, with D perhaps matching TRBD1 (5 bases). This CDR3 region has 17 residues. Trimming removed 6 bases at V and 0 bases at J, with 17 bases between. Looked up from germline, CDR1 is KGHSH and CDR2 is LQKENI. CDR3 region: CASSHMSGPSTNEKLFF. CDR3 bases: TGTGCCAGCTCCCACATGTCGGGACCCTCAACTAATGAAAAACTGTTTTTT.

The J gene is TRBJ1-2, the V gene TRBV28; D gene unclear. The CDR3 totals 14 residues. CDR1 and CDR2 from the germline V gene are MDHEN and SYDVKM. V lost 5 bases and J lost 6, with 16 bases in between. The CDR3 bases are TGTGCCAGCAGTCCCCACCTGACAAACCATGGCTACACCTTC. This gives the protein CASSPHLTNHGYTF.

The CDR3 nucleotides read TGTGCCAGTAGTATCGACAGTTGGAGCAATCAGCCCCAGCATTTT. Protein product: CASSIDSWSNQPQHF. V usage is TRBV19 and J usage is TRBJ1-5; D might be TRBD1 (5 bases). This CDR3 has 15 amino acids. Germline values: CDR1 LNHDA, CDR2 SQIVND (reference sequence). V dropped 3 bases and J dropped 1 base, with 10 bases sitting between them.

J is TRBJ2-1 and V is TRBV18; TRBD2 matches at 11 bases. CDR3 length: 19 amino acids. Trimming removed 5 bases from V and 0 bases from J; junction bases left unmatched: 12. Per the germline V gene, CDR1 is KGHSH and CDR2 is LQKENI. The CDR3 nucleotides are TGTGCCAGCTCAAAGACTAGCGGGATAGGGCGGGGCTCCTACAATGAGCAGTTCTTC. Its translation is CASSKTSGIGRGSYNEQFF.

V gene TRBV27 combines with J gene TRBJ2-6; possible D gene TRBD1, 6 bases. The CDR3 covers 17 residues. Trimming removed 8 bases from V and 0 bases from J, with 17 bases in between. The germline V gene encodes CDR1 MNHEY and CDR2 SMNVEV (reference sequence). Written as DNA, the CDR3 is TGTGCCAGCGGCCCGGGCAGGGGAATCTCTGGGGCCAACGTCCTGACTTTC. Protein product: CASGPGRGISGANVLTF.